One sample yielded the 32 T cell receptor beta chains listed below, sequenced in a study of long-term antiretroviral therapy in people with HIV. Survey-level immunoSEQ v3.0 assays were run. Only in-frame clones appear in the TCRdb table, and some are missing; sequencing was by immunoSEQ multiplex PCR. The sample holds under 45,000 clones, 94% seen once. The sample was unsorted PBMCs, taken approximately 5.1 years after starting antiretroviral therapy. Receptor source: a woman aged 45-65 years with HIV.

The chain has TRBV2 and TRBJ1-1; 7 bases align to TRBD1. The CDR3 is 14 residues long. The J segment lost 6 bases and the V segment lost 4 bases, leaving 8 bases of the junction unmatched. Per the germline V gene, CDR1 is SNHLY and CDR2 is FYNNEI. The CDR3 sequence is CASSAAGGLSEAFF. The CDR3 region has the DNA TGTGCCAGCAGTGCGGCAGGGGGGTTATCTGAAGCTTTCTTT. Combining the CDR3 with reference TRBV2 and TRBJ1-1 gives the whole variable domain EPEVTQTPSHQVTQMGQEVILRCVPISNHLYFYWYRQILGQKVEFLVSFYNNEISEKSEIFDDQFSVERPDGSNFTLKIRSTKLEDSAMYFCASSAAGGLSEAFFGQGTRLTVV.

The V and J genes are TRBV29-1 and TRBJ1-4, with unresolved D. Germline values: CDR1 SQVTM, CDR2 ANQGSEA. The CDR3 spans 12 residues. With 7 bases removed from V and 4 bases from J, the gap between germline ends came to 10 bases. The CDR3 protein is CSARHLNEKLFF. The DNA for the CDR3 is TGCAGCGCTCGACACCTTAATGAAAAACTGTTTTTT.

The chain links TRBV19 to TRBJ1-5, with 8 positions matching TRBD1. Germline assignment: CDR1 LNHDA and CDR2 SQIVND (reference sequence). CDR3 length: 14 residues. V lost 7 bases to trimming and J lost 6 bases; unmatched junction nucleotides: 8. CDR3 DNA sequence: TGTGCCAGTACCCAGGGGGCAACGTTTCAGCCCCAGCATTTT. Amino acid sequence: CASTQGATFQPQHF.

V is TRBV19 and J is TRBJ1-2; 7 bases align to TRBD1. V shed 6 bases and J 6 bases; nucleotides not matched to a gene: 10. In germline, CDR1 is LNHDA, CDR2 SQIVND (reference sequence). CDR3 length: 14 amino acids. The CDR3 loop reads CASSPDRLYDGYTF. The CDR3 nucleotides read TGTGCCAGTAGCCCGGACAGGTTATACGATGGCTACACCTTC.

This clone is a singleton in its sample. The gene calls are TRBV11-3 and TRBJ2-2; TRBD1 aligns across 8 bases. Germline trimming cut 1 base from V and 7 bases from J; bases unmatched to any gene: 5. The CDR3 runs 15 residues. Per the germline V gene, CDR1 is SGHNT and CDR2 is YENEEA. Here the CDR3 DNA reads TGTGCCAGCAGCTTAGTTCCAGGGGGCAGCGGGGAGCTGTTTTTT. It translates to CASSLVPGGSGELFF.

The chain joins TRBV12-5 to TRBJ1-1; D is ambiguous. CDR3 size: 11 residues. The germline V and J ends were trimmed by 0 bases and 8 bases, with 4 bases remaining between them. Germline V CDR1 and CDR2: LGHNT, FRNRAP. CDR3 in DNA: TGTGCTAGTGGTTTGGTACGGGAAGCTTTCTTT. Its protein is CASGLVREAFF.

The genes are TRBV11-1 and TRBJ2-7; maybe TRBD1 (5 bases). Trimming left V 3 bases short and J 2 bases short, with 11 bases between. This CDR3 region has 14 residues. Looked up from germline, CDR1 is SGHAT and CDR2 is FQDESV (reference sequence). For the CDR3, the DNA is TGTGCCAGCAGCTTGGCTCCAGGGACCTACGAGCAGTACTTC. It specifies CASSLAPGTYEQYF.

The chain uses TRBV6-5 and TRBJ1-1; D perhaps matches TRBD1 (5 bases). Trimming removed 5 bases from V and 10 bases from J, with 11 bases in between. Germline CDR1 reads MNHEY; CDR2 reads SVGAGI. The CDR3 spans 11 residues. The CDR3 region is CASSEERGAFF. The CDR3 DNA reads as TGTGCCAGCAGTGAAGAAAGGGGAGCTTTCTTT.

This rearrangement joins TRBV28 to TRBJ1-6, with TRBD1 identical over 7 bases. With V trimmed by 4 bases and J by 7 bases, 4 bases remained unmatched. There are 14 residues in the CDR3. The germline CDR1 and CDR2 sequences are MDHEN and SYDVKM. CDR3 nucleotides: TGTGCCAGCAGTTCTCAGGGGGGCAATTCACCCCTCCACTTT. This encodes CASSSQGGNSPLHF.

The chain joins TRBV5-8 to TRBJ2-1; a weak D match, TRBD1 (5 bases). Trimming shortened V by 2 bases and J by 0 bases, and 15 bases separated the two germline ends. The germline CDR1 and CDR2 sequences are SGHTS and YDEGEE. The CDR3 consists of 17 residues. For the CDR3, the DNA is TGTGCCAGCAGCTTAATACAGACAGTGAACTCCTACAATGAGCAGTTCTTC. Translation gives CASSLIQTVNSYNEQFF.

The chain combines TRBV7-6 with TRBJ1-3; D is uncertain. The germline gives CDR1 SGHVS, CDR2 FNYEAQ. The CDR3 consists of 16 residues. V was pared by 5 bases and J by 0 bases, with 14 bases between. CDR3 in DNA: TGTGCCAGCAGCCCCAGCCCCGGGGTCTCTGGAAACACCATATATTTT. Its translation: CASSPSPGVSGNTIYF. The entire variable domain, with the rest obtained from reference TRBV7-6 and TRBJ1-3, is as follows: GAGVSQSPRYKVTKRGQDVALRCDPISGHVSLYWYRQALGQGPEFLTYFNYEAQQDKSGLPNDRFSAERPEGSISTLTIQRTEQRDSAMYRCASSPSPGVSGNTIYFGEGSWLTVV.

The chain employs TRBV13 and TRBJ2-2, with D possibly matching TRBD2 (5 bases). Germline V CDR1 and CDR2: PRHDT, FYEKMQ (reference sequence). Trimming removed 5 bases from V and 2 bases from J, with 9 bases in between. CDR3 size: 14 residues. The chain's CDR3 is CASSRGSNTGELFF. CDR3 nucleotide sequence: TGTGCCAGCAGCCGCGGGTCAAACACCGGGGAGCTGTTTTTT.

CDR3 loop: CASSPSASGTNEKLFF. The DNA of the CDR3 is TGCGCCAGCAGCCCGAGCGCTTCGGGAACTAATGAAAAACTGTTTTTT. This chain connects TRBV5-1 to TRBJ1-4; D not certain. The CDR3 is 16 residues long. Germline CDR1 SGHRS, CDR2 YFSETQ. V lost 4 bases and J lost 1, with 14 bases in between. Variable domain in full (rest from reference TRBV5-1 and TRBJ1-4): KAGVTQTPRYLIKTRGQQVTLSCSPISGHRSVSWYQQTPGQGLQFLFEYFSETQRNKGNFPGRFSGRQFSNSRSEMNVSTLELGDSALYLCASSPSASGTNEKLFFGSGTQLSVL.

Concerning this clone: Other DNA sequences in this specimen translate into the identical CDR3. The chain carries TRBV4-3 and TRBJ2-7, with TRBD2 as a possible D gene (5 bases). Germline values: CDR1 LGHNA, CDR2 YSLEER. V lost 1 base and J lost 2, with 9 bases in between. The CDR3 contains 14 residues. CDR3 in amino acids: CASSQGTGTYEQYF. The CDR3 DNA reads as TGCGCCAGCAGCCAAGGGACGGGGACCTACGAGCAGTACTTC.

The DNA of the CDR3 is TGTGCCAGCAGCTTGTTAGATGAGCAGTTCTTC. Encoded protein: CASSLLDEQFF. The chain combines TRBV5-8 with TRBJ2-1; D remains unclear. The CDR3 runs 11 residues. Germline-derived CDR1 and CDR2 are SGHTS and YDEGEE. The V end was cut by 1 base, the J end by 8 bases, with 4 bases between.

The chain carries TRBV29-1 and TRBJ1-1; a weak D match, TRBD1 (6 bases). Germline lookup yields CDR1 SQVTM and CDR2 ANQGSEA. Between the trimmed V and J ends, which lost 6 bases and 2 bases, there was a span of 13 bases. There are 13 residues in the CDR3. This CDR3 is CSVQKGGNTEAFF. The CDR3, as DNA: TGCAGCGTCCAGAAGGGGGGAAACACTGAAGCTTTCTTT.

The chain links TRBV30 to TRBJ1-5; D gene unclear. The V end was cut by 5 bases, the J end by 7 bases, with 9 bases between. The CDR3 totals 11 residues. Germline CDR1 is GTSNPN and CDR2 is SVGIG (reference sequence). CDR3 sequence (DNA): TGTGCCTGGGGAGCGGGACAGCCCCAGCATTTT. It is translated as CAWGAGQPQHF.

This chain's CDR3 is CASSGSTDTQYF. The CDR3 region has the DNA TGTGCCAGCAGCGGTAGCACAGATACGCAGTATTTT. The chain uses TRBV9 and TRBJ2-3; D is uncertain. V was cut by 3 bases and J by 0 bases, with 2 bases left in between. This CDR3 comprises 12 residues. Germline-derived CDR1 and CDR2 are SGDLS and YYNGEE.

CDR3 sequence reads: CASSLERGDYTF. In nucleotides, the CDR3 is TGTGCCAGCAGCTTAGAGAGGGGCGACTACACCTTC. The chain carries TRBV11-3 and TRBJ1-2; maybe TRBD1 (5 bases). This CDR3 spans 12 amino acids. From germline, CDR1 is SGHNT and CDR2 YENEEA. Trimming left V 0 bases short and J 10 bases short, with 9 bases between.

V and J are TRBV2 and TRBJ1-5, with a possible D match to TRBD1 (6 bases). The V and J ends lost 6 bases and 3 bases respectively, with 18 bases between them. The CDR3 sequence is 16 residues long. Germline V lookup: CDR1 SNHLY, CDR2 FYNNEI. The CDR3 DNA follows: TGTGCCAGCAGCCGTAAAACCGGACAGAACAATCAGCCCCAGCATTTT. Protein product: CASSRKTGQNNQPQHF.

The CDR3 DNA follows: TGTGCCAGCAGCCCCCGAGGACAGGGCTATGGCTACACCTTC. This sequence encodes CASSPRGQGYGYTF. This rearrangement joins TRBV7-8 to TRBJ1-2; 8 bases line up with TRBD1. V gave up 5 bases and J gave up 4 bases; unmatched junction bases: 6. The CDR3 spans 14 residues. Germline V gene sequence: CDR1 SGHVS, CDR2 FQNEAQ. Variable domain in full (rest from reference TRBV7-8 and TRBJ1-2): GAGVSQSPRYKVAKRGQDVALRCDPISGHVSLFWYQQALGQGPEFLTYFQNEAQLDKSGLPSDRFFAERPEGSVSTLKIQRTQQEDSAVYLCASSPRGQGYGYTFGSGTRLTVV.

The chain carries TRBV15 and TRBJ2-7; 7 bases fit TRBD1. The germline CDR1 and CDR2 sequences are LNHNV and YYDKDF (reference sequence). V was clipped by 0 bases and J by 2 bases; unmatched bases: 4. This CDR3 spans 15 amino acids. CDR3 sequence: CATSRDRQGAYEQYF. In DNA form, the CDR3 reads TGTGCCACCAGCAGAGATCGCCAGGGGGCCTACGAGCAGTACTTC.

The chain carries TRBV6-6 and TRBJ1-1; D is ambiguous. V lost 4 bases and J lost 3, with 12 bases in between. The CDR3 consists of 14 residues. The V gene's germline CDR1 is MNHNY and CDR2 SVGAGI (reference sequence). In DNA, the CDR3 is TGTGCCAGCAGTTGGGAGAGTGGGGACACTGAAGCTTTCTTT. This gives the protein CASSWESGDTEAFF.

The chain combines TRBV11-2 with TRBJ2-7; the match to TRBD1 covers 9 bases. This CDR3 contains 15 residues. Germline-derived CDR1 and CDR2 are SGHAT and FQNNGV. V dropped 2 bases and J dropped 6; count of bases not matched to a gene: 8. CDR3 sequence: CASSLPGQGRAEQYF. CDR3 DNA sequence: TGTGCCAGCAGCTTACCGGGACAGGGAAGGGCCGAGCAGTACTTC.

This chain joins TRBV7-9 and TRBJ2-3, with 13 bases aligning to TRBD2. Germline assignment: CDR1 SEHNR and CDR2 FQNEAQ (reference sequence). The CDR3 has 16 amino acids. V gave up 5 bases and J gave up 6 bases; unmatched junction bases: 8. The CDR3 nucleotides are TGTGCCAGCAGCCAAGGACTAGCGGGGGACGGGGATACGCAGTATTTT. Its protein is CASSQGLAGDGDTQYF.

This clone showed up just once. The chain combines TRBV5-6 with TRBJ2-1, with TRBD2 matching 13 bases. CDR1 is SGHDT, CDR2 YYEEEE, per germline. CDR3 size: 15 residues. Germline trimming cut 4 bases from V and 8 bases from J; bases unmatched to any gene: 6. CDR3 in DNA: TGTGCCAGCAGCACTAGCGGGGGGGCCTATTATGAGCAGTTCTTC. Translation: CASSTSGGAYYEQFF.

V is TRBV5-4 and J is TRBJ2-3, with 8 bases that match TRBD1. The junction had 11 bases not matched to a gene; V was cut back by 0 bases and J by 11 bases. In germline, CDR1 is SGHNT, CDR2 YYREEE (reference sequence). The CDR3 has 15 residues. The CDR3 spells CASSLVGTGQERQYF. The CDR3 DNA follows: TGTGCCAGCAGCTTGGTCGGGACAGGACAAGAGCGGCAGTATTTT.

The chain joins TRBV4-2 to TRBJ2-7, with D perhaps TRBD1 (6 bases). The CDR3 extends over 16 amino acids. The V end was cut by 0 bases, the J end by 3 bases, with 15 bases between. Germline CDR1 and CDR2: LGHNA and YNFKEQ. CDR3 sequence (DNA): TGTGCCAGCAGCCAAGATCAGGGGACAAGTTTCTACGAGCAGTACTTC. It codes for CASSQDQGTSFYEQYF.

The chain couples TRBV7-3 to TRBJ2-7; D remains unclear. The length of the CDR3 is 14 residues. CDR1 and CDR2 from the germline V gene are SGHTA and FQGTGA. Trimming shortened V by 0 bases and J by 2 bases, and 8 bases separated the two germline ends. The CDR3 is CASSLTLPTYEQYF. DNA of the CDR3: TGTGCCAGCAGCTTAACCCTCCCAACCTACGAGCAGTACTTC.

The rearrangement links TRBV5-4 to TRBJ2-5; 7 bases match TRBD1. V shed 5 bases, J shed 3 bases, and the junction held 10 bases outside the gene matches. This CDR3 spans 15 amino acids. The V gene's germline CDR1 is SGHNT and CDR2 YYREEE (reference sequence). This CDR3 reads CASRQGIFGKETQYF. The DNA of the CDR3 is TGTGCCAGCAGACAGGGGATATTTGGGAAAGAGACCCAGTACTTC. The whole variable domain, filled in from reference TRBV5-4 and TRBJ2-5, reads ETGVTQSPTHLIKTRGQQVTLRCSSQSGHNTVSWYQQALGQGPQFIFQYYREEENGRGNFPPRFSGLQFPNYSSELNVNALELDDSALYLCASRQGIFGKETQYFGPGTRLLVL.

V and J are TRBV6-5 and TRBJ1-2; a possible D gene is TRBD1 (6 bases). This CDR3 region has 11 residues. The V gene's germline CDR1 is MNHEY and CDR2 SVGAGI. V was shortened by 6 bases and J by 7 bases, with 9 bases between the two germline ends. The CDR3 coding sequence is TGTGCCAGCAGCGGGACACTTGGCTACACCTTC. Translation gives CASSGTLGYTF.

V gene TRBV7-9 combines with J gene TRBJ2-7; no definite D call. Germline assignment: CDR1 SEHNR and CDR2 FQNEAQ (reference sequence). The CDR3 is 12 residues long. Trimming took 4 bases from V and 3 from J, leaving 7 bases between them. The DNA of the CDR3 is TGTGCCAGCAGCTCAGCAGGCTACGAGCAGTACTTC. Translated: CASSSAGYEQYF.